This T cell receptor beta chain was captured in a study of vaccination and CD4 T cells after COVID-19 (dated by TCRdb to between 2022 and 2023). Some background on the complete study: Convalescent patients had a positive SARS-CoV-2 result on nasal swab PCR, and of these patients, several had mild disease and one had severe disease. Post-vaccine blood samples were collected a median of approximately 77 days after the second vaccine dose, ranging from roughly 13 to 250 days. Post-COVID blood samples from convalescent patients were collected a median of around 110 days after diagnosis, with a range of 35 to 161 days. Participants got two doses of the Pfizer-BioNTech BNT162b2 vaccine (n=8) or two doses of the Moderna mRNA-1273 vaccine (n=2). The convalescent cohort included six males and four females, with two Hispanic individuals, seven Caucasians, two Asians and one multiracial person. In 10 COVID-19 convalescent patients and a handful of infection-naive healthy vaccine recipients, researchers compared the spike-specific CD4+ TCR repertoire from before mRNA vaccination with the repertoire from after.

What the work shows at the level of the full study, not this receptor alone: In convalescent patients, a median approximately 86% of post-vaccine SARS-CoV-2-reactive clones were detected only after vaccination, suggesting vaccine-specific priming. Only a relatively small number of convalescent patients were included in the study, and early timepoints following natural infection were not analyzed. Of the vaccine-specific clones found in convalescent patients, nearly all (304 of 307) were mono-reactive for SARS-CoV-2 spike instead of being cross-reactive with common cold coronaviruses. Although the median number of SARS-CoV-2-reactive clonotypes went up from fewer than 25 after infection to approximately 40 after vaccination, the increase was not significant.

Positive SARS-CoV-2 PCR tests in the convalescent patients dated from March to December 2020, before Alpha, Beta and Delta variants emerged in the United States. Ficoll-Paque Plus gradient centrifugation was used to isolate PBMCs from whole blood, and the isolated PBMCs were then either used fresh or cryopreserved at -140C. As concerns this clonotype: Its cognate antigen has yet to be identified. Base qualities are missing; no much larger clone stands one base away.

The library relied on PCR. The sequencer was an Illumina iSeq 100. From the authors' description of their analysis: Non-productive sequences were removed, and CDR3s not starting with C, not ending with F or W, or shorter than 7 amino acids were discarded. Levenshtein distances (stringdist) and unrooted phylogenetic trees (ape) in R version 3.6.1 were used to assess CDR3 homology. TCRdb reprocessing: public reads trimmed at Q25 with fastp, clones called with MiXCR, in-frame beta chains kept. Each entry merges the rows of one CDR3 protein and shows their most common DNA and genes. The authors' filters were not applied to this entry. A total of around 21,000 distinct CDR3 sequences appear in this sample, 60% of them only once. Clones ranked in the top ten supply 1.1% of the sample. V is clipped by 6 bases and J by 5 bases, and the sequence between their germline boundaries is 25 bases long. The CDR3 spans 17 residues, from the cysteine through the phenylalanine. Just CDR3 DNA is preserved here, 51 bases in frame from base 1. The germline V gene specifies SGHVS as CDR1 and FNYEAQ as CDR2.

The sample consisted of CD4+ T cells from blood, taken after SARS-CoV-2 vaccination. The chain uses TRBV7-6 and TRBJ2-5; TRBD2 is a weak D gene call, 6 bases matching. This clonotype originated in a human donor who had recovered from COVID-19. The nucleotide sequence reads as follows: TGTGCCAGCAGTCCAGCCCCGAGGGCCGGACGGGGGGAGACCCAGTACTTC. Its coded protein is CASSPAPRAGRGETQYF.